These 21 T cell receptor beta chains originate from one sample sequenced in a study of regulatory T cells in long-lasting Graves disease (dated by TCRdb to about 2021). In the paper's terms, the time point label means: persistent/refractory GD, antithyroid drugs over 5 years with positive TRAb. For both TCR sequencing and RNA sequencing, RNA was extracted from PBMCs using TRIzol. Library construction relied on multiplex PCR. These reads were obtained on an Illumina HiSeq 4000. To build TCR beta libraries, CDR3 regions were amplified by Arm-PCR using iRepertoire HTBI primers. The raw public reads went through TCRdb reprocessing: fastp at Q25, MiXCR clone calling, in-frame beta chains kept. One record per CDR3 amino acid sequence lists the most common genes and DNA. This sample lists roughly 430,000 distinct CDR3 sequences; 21% were detected once. The ten largest clones capture approximately 14% of the sample.

The sequencing used peripheral blood mononuclear cells (PBMCs), collected when the disease was refractory, from a patient treated with antithyroid drugs. These receptors all stem from a female donor with Graves disease.

This clonotype was detected ten times or more. The chain has TRBV28 and TRBJ2-5; D possibly corresponds to TRBD1 (8 bases). Germline CDR1 is MDHEN and CDR2 is SYDVKM. V lost 5 bases and J lost 5, with 18 bases in between. This CDR3 has 15 residues. The CDR3 sequence is CASSHQTGEGETQYF. The CDR3 DNA sequence: TGTGCCAGCAGTCATCAGACAGGGGAGGGCGAGACCCAGTACTTC.

A few counts support this clonotype. V gene TRBV6-2 or TRBV6-3 combines with J gene TRBJ2-7, with 8 bases lining up with TRBD2. Germline V gene data show CDR1 as MNHEY and CDR2 as SVGEGT. The CDR3 has 16 residues. The V and J ends lost 5 bases and 0 bases, in that order; junction bases with no gene match: 9. The CDR3 DNA sequence: TGTGCCAGCAGTGAAAAAGAGGCGGGGGGCTCCTACGAGCAGTACTTC. Amino acids: CASSEKEAGGSYEQYF.

This clonotype was seen many times. The J gene is TRBJ2-2, the V gene TRBV2, with 11 bases identical to TRBD1. The germline V gene encodes CDR1 SNHLY and CDR2 FYNNEI. The junction had 14 bases not matched to a gene; V was cut back by 7 bases and J by 7 bases. The CDR3 is 17 residues long. CDR3: CASNQAGQGAYHGELFF. Written as DNA, the CDR3 is TGTGCCAGCAATCAGGCCGGACAGGGGGCTTATCACGGGGAGCTGTTTTTT.

In its sample, this clonotype was seen many times. This chain links TRBV28 with TRBJ2-7; 7 bases match TRBD2. The germline V gene has CDR1 MDHEN and CDR2 SYDVKM. CDR3 size: 15 residues. V lost 7 bases to trimming and J lost 3 bases; unmatched junction nucleotides: 12. This chain's CDR3 is CASTTSRDYNYEQYF. In DNA, the CDR3 is TGTGCCAGCACCACCTCCCGGGACTACAACTACGAGCAGTACTTC.

This clonotype was found many times. This chain uses TRBV28 with TRBJ2-7, with 7 bases identical to TRBD1. CDR3 length: 16 residues. After removal of 4 bases from V and 2 bases from J, the junction contained 11 bases not matched to a gene. CDR1 MDHEN and CDR2 SYDVKM come from the germline V gene. The CDR3 protein is CASSSRRTGVAYEQYF. CDR3 bases: TGTGCCAGCAGTTCCAGAAGGACAGGCGTTGCCTACGAGCAGTACTTC.

The V gene is TRBV10-3, the J gene TRBJ2-2, with TRBD2 identical over 7 bases. The trim removed 3 bases at V and 1 base at J, leaving 2 bases unmatched. The CDR3 consists of 15 residues. Germline V CDR1 and CDR2: ENHRY, SYGVKD. The CDR3 protein is CAISEGLENTGELFF. The DNA for the CDR3 is TGTGCCATCAGTGAAGGACTAGAGAACACCGGGGAGCTGTTTTTT.

This clonotype has a handful of counts. The chain recombines TRBV15 with TRBJ2-5, with D hard to call. Between the trimmed V and J ends, which lost 2 bases and 3 bases, there was a span of 7 bases. CDR1 LNHNV and CDR2 YYDKDF come from the germline V gene (reference sequence). The CDR3 is 13 residues long. The DNA for the CDR3 is TGTGCCACCAGCAGACCACTTAAAGAGACCCAGTACTTC. Encoded protein: CATSRPLKETQYF. The whole variable domain, remainder taken from reference TRBV15 and TRBJ2-5, is DAMVIQNPRYQVTQFGKPVTLSCSQTLNHNVMYWYQQKSSQAPKLLFHYYDKDFNNEADTPDNFQSRRPNTSFCFLDIRSPGLGDTAMYLCATSRPLKETQYFGPGTRLLVL.

This rearrangement joins TRBV6-1 to TRBJ2-1, with D perhaps assigned TRBD1 or TRBD2 (5 bases each). The germline V and J ends were trimmed by 7 bases and 6 bases, with 13 bases remaining between them. CDR1 MNHNS and CDR2 SASEGT come from the germline V gene. The CDR3 length is 13 residues. The CDR3 region is CASTRAGTNEQFF. CDR3 in DNA: TGTGCCAGCACCCGCGCCGGGACCAATGAGCAGTTCTTC.

This clonotype was counted at least ten times. The CDR3, as DNA: TGTGCCAGCAGTACTACAGGGGGACAGCAAGAGACCCAGTACTTC. It specifies CASSTTGGQQETQYF. The chain recombines TRBV7-3 with TRBJ2-5; 8 nucleotides align to TRBD1. This CDR3 is 15 amino acids long. Germline-derived CDR1 and CDR2 are SGHTA and FQGTGA. The junction had 8 bases not matched to a gene; V was cut back by 6 bases and J by 2 bases.

The gene calls are TRBV15 and TRBJ1-1; D remains unclear. With 3 bases removed from V and 3 bases from J, the gap between germline ends came to 17 bases. This CDR3 contains 16 residues. Germline CDR1 is LNHNV and CDR2 is YYDKDF (reference sequence). CDR3 bases: TGTGCCACCAGCAGGGGAGGCTTCACTAAGGACACTGAAGCTTTCTTT. The encoded protein is CATSRGGFTKDTEAFF. Full variable domain (outside the CDR3, taken from reference TRBV15 and TRBJ1-1): DAMVIQNPRYQVTQFGKPVTLSCSQTLNHNVMYWYQQKSSQAPKLLFHYYDKDFNNEADTPDNFQSRRPNTSFCFLDIRSPGLGDTAMYLCATSRGGFTKDTEAFFGQGTRLTVV.

There are a few counts of this clonotype. The chain uses TRBV19 and TRBJ2-2, with D maybe TRBD1 (6 bases). Germline CDR1 reads LNHDA; CDR2 reads SQIVND (reference sequence). This CDR3 spans 14 amino acids. V lost 3 bases and J lost 4, with 9 bases in between. The CDR3 DNA sequence: TGTGCCAGTAGTATCGGGACACCCACCGGGGAGCTGTTTTTT. Translation: CASSIGTPTGELFF. Based on the CDR3 plus reference TRBV19 and TRBJ2-2, the full variable domain is DGGITQSPKYLFRKEGQNVTLSCEQNLNHDAMYWYRQDPGQGLRLIYYSQIVNDFQKGDIAEGYSVSREKKESFPLTVTSAQKNPTAFYLCASSIGTPTGELFFGEGSRLTVL.

This clonotype came up many times. This chain joins TRBV27 and TRBJ1-2; D remains ambiguous. This CDR3 has 14 residues. Per the germline V gene, CDR1 is MNHEY and CDR2 is SMNVEV (reference sequence). V dropped 3 bases and J dropped 4 bases, with 12 bases sitting between them. The CDR3 loop reads CASSLSGNLYGYTF. The CDR3 DNA follows: TGTGCCAGCAGTTTGTCGGGGAACCTCTATGGCTACACCTTC.

In its sample, this clonotype was seen many times. The CDR3 region is CSASLGRIYEQYF. Here the CDR3 DNA reads TGCAGTGCTAGTCTGGGACGGATCTACGAGCAGTACTTC. The chain employs TRBV20-1 and TRBJ2-7; D is perhaps TRBD1 or TRBD2 (5 bases each). Germline V gene data show CDR1 as DFQATT and CDR2 as SNEGSKA (reference sequence). The CDR3 has 13 residues. V was trimmed by 3 bases and J by 3 bases, leaving 12 bases between them.

This clonotype has ten or more counts. The chain links TRBV15 to TRBJ2-4, with D possibly being TRBD1 (6 bases). CDR3 length: 16 residues. The germline gives CDR1 LNHNV, CDR2 YYDKDF (reference sequence). V was pared by 5 bases and J by 0 bases, with 14 bases between. Written as DNA, the CDR3 is TGTGCCACCAGCGGAGGACAGCCAATAGCCAAAAACATTCAGTACTTC. Translation: CATSGGQPIAKNIQYF. Looking up the rest from reference TRBV15 and TRBJ2-4 gives the full variable domain: DAMVIQNPRYQVTQFGKPVTLSCSQTLNHNVMYWYQQKSSQAPKLLFHYYDKDFNNEADTPDNFQSRRPNTSFCFLDIRSPGLGDTAMYLCATSGGQPIAKNIQYFGAGTRLSVL.

This clonotype occurred a few times. An end of the junction differs from the germline gene, which may be a read error. The genes are TRBV7-2 and TRBJ2-7; perhaps TRBD2 as D (6 bases). CDR1 is SGHTA, CDR2 FQGNSA, per germline. This CDR3 has 14 amino acids. The CDR3 region is CASSLAGRVYERYF. The DNA for the CDR3 is TGTGCCAGCAGCTTGGCGGGAAGGGTTTACGAGCGGTACTTC. Filled out from reference TRBV7-2 and TRBJ2-7, the complete variable domain reads GAGVSQSPSNKVTEKGKDVELRCDPISGHTALYWYRQSLGQGLEFLIYFQGNSAPDKSGLPSDRFSAERTGGSVSTLTIQRTQQEDSAVYLCASSLAGRVYERYFGPGTRLTVT.

This clonotype was detected ten times or more. The chain is built from TRBV28 and TRBJ2-4, with 9 positions matching TRBD1. Germline loops: CDR1 MDHEN, CDR2 SYDVKM. The CDR3 runs to 13 residues. V lost 5 bases to trimming and J lost 8 bases; unmatched junction nucleotides: 4. DNA of the CDR3: TGTGCCAGCAGTAGGACAGGGGATGACATTCAGTACTTC. Translating gives CASSRTGDDIQYF.

The chain combines TRBV27 with TRBJ2-7; 11 bases line up with TRBD2. J gave up 3 bases and V 6 bases, and 4 bases lay outside the gene matches. Per the germline V gene, CDR1 is MNHEY and CDR2 is SMNVEV (reference sequence). The CDR3 runs to 14 residues. CDR3 DNA: TGTGCCAGCAGACGGACTAGCGGGCTCTACGAGCAGTACTTC. Amino acid sequence: CASRRTSGLYEQYF.

This clonotype appeared many times. This chain connects TRBV28 to TRBJ1-5; D perhaps matches TRBD1 (6 bases). The CDR3 spans 14 residues. Looked up from germline, CDR1 is MDHEN and CDR2 is SYDVKM. Between the trimmed V and J ends, which lost 1 base and 5 bases, there was a span of 9 bases. CDR3 sequence (DNA): TGTGCCAGCAGTTTATCAGGGGATGATCAGCCCCAGCATTTT. This codes for CASSLSGDDQPQHF. Looking up the rest from reference TRBV28 and TRBJ1-5 gives the full variable domain: DVKVTQSSRYLVKRTGEKVFLECVQDMDHENMFWYRQDPGLGLRLIYFSYDVKMKEKGDIPEGYSVSREKKERFSLILESASTNQTSMYLCASSLSGDDQPQHFGDGTRLSIL.

With regard to this clonotype: A much larger clone is a single base away; this may be a read error. This CDR3 is missing its conserved last phenylalanine or tryptophan, likely due to a read error. The rearrangement joins TRBV15 to TRBJ2-5; D gene unclear. The CDR3 spans 15 residues. Per germline, CDR1 LNHNV and CDR2 YYDKDF (reference sequence). The V and J ends lost 0 bases and 5 bases respectively, with 13 bases between them. The CDR3 DNA sequence: TGTGCCACCAGCAGAGATGGGCGCGGACGGGAGACCCAGTACCTC. Its translation is CATSRDGRGRETQYL.

The V and J genes are TRBV30 and TRBJ2-3, with D unclear. The CDR3 length is 13 residues. Germline CDR1 is GTSNPN and CDR2 is SVGIG (reference sequence). V lost 1 base to trimming and J lost 0 bases, with 5 bases between them. The CDR3 DNA reads as TGTGCCTGGAGTGAAGGGAGCACAGATACGCAGTATTTT. Encoded protein: CAWSEGSTDTQYF.

This clonotype appeared many times. The V call is TRBV10-3, the J call TRBJ2-7, with 8 bases aligning to TRBD2. Trimming cost V 6 bases and J 1 base; bases outside gene matches: 8. Germline CDR1 is ENHRY and CDR2 is SYGVKD. The CDR3 has 15 residues. CDR3 sequence: CAISGTSGPSYEQYF. The DNA of the CDR3 is TGTGCCATCAGCGGTACTAGCGGACCTTCCTACGAGCAGTACTTC.